These 30 T cell receptor beta chains share one sample of origin, sequenced in a study of shared clonotypes between healthy human individuals (dated by TCRdb to the early 2020s). The library was built by means of the immunoSEQ multiplex PCR assay. TCRdb holds this immuneACCESS table with in-frame rearrangements only. Some clones are missing; in checked studies, unresolved V genes explain under half, and the rest has no known cause. The sample table holds about 600,000 clones, of which around 97% were seen once. The top ten hold around 0.06% of the sample. Sequencing was performed on naive CD4+ T cells sorted from blood. Reading the label with the study, this specimen's cell subset or site is: CD45RA+ positively selected. The source of these receptors is a woman in her 30s in good health.

This rearrangement joins TRBV7-9 to TRBJ1-1; D is ambiguous. Trimming pared 0 bases from V and 0 bases from J, leaving 8 bases between. The length of the CDR3 is 15 residues. The V gene's germline CDR1 is SEHNR and CDR2 FQNEAQ (reference sequence). The CDR3 spells CASSLARWVNTEAFF. CDR3 DNA sequence: TGTGCCAGCAGCTTAGCGCGATGGGTGAACACTGAAGCTTTCTTT.

The chain uses TRBV10-3 and TRBJ2-7; D possibly corresponds to TRBD2 (7 bases). Germline CDR1 ENHRY, CDR2 SYGVKD. The CDR3 is 15 amino acids. Trimming took off 6 bases at V and 1 base at J, with 16 bases between the two ends. The CDR3 sequence: CAISYSAGASYEQYF. DNA of the CDR3: TGTGCCATCAGCTACTCGGCGGGGGCTTCCTACGAGCAGTACTTC.

This clone was detected only once. The sample contains more than one DNA sequence encoding this CDR3. The chain is built from TRBV5-1 and TRBJ2-1, with 11 bases identical to TRBD1. Trimming took 4 bases from V and 9 from J; bases not matched to a gene: 6. Germline V gene sequence: CDR1 SGHRS, CDR2 YFSETQ. This CDR3 spans 14 amino acids. As DNA, the CDR3 is TGCGCCAGCAGCGGAGGACAGGGGGCAGGTGAGCAGTTCTTC. The encoded protein is CASSGGQGAGEQFF.

The chain has TRBV28 and TRBJ1-6; D might be TRBD1 (5 bases). This CDR3 has 16 residues. The germline V gene encodes CDR1 MDHEN and CDR2 SYDVKM. Trimming left V 5 bases short and J 4 bases short, with 15 bases between. This chain's CDR3 is CASSQKTRGYNSPLHF. The CDR3 nucleotides are TGTGCCAGCAGTCAAAAGACTCGGGGGTATAATTCACCCCTCCACTTT. Together with reference TRBV28 and TRBJ1-6, the CDR3 gives the full variable domain: DVKVTQSSRYLVKRTGEKVFLECVQDMDHENMFWYRQDPGLGLRLIYFSYDVKMKEKGDIPEGYSVSREKKERFSLILESASTNQTSMYLCASSQKTRGYNSPLHFGNGTRLTVT.

This sequence joins TRBV7-3 and TRBJ2-7, with D tentatively TRBD2 (6 bases). The CDR3 spans 12 residues. V lost 5 bases and J lost 6, with 11 bases in between. The germline V gene has CDR1 SGHTA and CDR2 FQGTGA. The CDR3 loop is CASSTGTGEQYF. The CDR3 DNA is TGTGCCAGCAGCACCGGGACTGGCGAGCAGTACTTC. The variable domain in full, with the rest retrieved from reference TRBV7-3 and TRBJ2-7, is GAGVSQTPSNKVTEKGKYVELRCDPISGHTALYWYRQSLGQGPEFLIYFQGTGAADDSGLPNDRFFAVRPEGSVSTLKIQRTERGDSAVYLCASSTGTGEQYFGPGTRLTVT.

The rearrangement uses TRBV10-1 and TRBJ2-2; TRBD2 agrees at 8 bases. Per germline, CDR1 WNHNN and CDR2 SYGVQD (reference sequence). There are 18 residues in the CDR3. The trim removed 3 bases at V and 6 bases at J, leaving 15 bases unmatched. The CDR3 bases are TGCGCCAGCAGTGAATTTAAGGGGAGCGGGAGAGGCGCCGGGGAGCTGTTTTTT. Translating it yields CASSEFKGSGRGAGELFF.

The rearrangement joins TRBV6-1 to TRBJ1-1; D unclear. Germline assignment: CDR1 MNHNS and CDR2 SASEGT. The CDR3 runs to 13 residues. The germline V and J ends were trimmed by 4 bases and 11 bases, with 17 bases remaining between them. CDR3 region: CASSVGVLVRAFF. CDR3 DNA sequence: TGTGCCAGCAGTGTCGGGGTTCTAGTGCGGGCTTTCTTT.

This clone was seen only once. This chain uses TRBV10-3 with TRBJ2-7; 9 nucleotides match TRBD2. Looked up from germline, CDR1 is ENHRY and CDR2 is SYGVKD. V shed 0 bases and J 4 bases; nucleotides not matched to a gene: 7. This CDR3 has 16 residues. The CDR3 DNA follows: TGTGCCATCAGTGAGTCTAAGGGACTAGCCGGGTACGAGCAGTACTTC. Protein: CAISESKGLAGYEQYF.

The chain joins TRBV6-5 to TRBJ2-7, with D hard to call. V lost 4 bases and J lost 5, with 6 bases in between. The CDR3 has 11 residues. The V gene's germline CDR1 is MNHEY and CDR2 SVGAGI. DNA of the CDR3: TGTGCCAGCAGTTCTAATCACGAGCAGTACTTC. This sequence encodes CASSSNHEQYF.

The table lists this clone with a few counts. The V gene is TRBV2, the J gene TRBJ2-7, with 10 bases identical to TRBD2. After removal of 2 bases from V and 5 bases from J, the junction contained 9 bases not matched to a gene. This CDR3 is 16 amino acids long. Germline V gives CDR1 SNHLY, CDR2 FYNNEI. CDR3: CASSEKVSGRRDEQYF. CDR3 DNA sequence: TGTGCCAGCAGTGAAAAGGTTAGCGGGAGGAGAGACGAGCAGTACTTC.

This sequence joins TRBV2 and TRBJ2-3; TRBD2 matches at 11 bases. Germline V gene sequence: CDR1 SNHLY, CDR2 FYNNEI. The ends lost 2 bases at V and 3 bases at J; junction bases unmatched: 4. The CDR3 has 16 amino acids. The DNA of the CDR3 is TGTGCCAGCAGTGAACATCTAGCGGGAGGAACAGATACGCAGTATTTT. Encoded protein: CASSEHLAGGTDTQYF.

The chain links TRBV4-2 to TRBJ2-3; 7 positions agree with TRBD1. Germline CDR1 LGHNA, CDR2 YNFKEQ. J gave up 3 bases and V 2 bases, and 5 bases lay outside the gene matches. The length of the CDR3 is 15 residues. The CDR3 spells CASSQPGTVTDTQYF. CDR3 coding DNA: TGTGCCAGCAGCCAACCCGGGACAGTTACAGATACGCAGTATTTT.

V and J are TRBV19 and TRBJ1-1; 8 nucleotides line up with TRBD1. Trimming removed 3 bases from V and 10 bases from J; junction bases left unmatched: 7. The CDR3 sequence is 13 residues long. The germline gives CDR1 LNHDA, CDR2 SQIVND (reference sequence). CDR3 sequence: CASSITGGSRAFF. The CDR3 region has the DNA TGTGCCAGTAGTATCACAGGGGGTAGTAGAGCTTTCTTT.

The chain has TRBV10-1 and TRBJ1-5, with unresolved D. The CDR3 extends over 13 amino acids. Looked up from germline, CDR1 is WNHNN and CDR2 is SYGVQD (reference sequence). Deletions cut 4 bases from V and 5 bases from J, with 9 bases between. The DNA for the CDR3 is TGCGCCAGCAGTGTGGGAACGGATCAGCCCCAGCATTTT. It translates to CASSVGTDQPQHF.

The chain recombines TRBV4-1 with TRBJ2-3; possible D gene TRBD2, 5 bases. The CDR3 runs to 15 residues. Trimming shortened V by 0 bases and J by 8 bases, and 15 bases separated the two germline ends. Germline CDR1 and CDR2: MGHRA and YSYEKL. As DNA, the CDR3 is TGCGCCAGCAGCCAAGATAGGACTCGGAGGAGTACGCAGTATTTT. This translates into CASSQDRTRRSTQYF.

This chain connects TRBV6-4 to TRBJ1-1; unclear D gene. Between the trimmed V and J ends, which lost 7 bases and 1 base, there was a span of 10 bases. Germline loops: CDR1 MRHNA, CDR2 SNTAGT. The CDR3 runs 13 residues. The CDR3 protein is CASKGRPNTEAFF. CDR3 DNA sequence: TGTGCCAGCAAGGGTCGACCGAACACTGAAGCTTTCTTT.

This clone is a singleton in its sample. The chain recombines TRBV19 with TRBJ2-4; D perhaps matches TRBD2 (6 bases). Germline values: CDR1 LNHDA, CDR2 SQIVND (reference sequence). V was trimmed by 4 bases and J by 15 bases, leaving 16 bases between them. CDR3 size: 12 residues. The CDR3 is CASSTAAGRRYF. The CDR3 DNA reads as TGTGCCAGTAGTACTGCGGCGGGACGGAGGTACTTC.

This sequence joins TRBV5-6 and TRBJ1-3; D ambiguous. Germline CDR1 is SGHDT and CDR2 is YYEEEE. The V end lost 4 bases, the J end lost 2 bases, and 16 bases lay between the germline ends. This CDR3 is built from 16 residues. DNA of the CDR3: TGTGCCAGCAGCACCACCCGGATTAGCCCTGGAAACACCATATATTTT. This gives the protein CASSTTRISPGNTIYF.

In its sample, this clone was seen once. The V and J genes are TRBV18 and TRBJ2-7; D is undetermined. The V and J ends lost 4 bases and 3 bases respectively, with 19 bases between them. Germline-derived CDR1 and CDR2 are KGHSH and LQKENI. CDR3 length: 16 amino acids. The CDR3 reads CASSLTTPGPNYEQYF. Written as DNA, the CDR3 is TGTGCCAGCTCACTTACAACGCCGGGCCCCAACTACGAGCAGTACTTC.

The CDR3 sequence: CASSSDTYYEQYF. In nucleotides, the CDR3 is TGTGCCAGCAGCTCGGACACATATTACGAGCAGTACTTC. The chain recombines TRBV7-2 with TRBJ2-7; D possibly corresponds to TRBD1 (5 bases). The germline gives CDR1 SGHTA, CDR2 FQGNSA. V shed 4 bases and J shed 4 bases, with 11 bases lying between them. This CDR3 is built from 13 residues. Complete variable domain (other parts from reference TRBV7-2 and TRBJ2-7): GAGVSQSPSNKVTEKGKDVELRCDPISGHTALYWYRQSLGQGLEFLIYFQGNSAPDKSGLPSDRFSAERTGGSVSTLTIQRTQQEDSAVYLCASSSDTYYEQYFGPGTRLTVT.

V is TRBV7-9 and J is TRBJ1-5, with 8 bases identical to TRBD1. Germline V CDR1 and CDR2: SEHNR, FQNEAQ (reference sequence). V lost 5 bases and J lost 3; bases outside the gene matches: 9. The CDR3 extends over 16 amino acids. The CDR3 loop reads CASSQLGTGDNQPQHF. The CDR3 DNA sequence: TGTGCCAGCAGCCAACTCGGGACAGGAGACAATCAGCCCCAGCATTTT. The full variable domain, in which reference TRBV7-9 and TRBJ1-5 provide the parts outside the CDR3, is DTGVSQNPRHKITKRGQNVTFRCDPISEHNRLYWYRQTLGQGPEFLTYFQNEAQLEKSRLLSDRFSAERPKGSFSTLEIQRTEQGDSAMYLCASSQLGTGDNQPQHFGDGTRLSIL.

This clone was recorded once. This chain links TRBV5-1 with TRBJ2-1; 11 positions agree with TRBD2. V lost 3 bases, J lost 4 bases, and 6 bases stayed unmatched. CDR1 and CDR2 (germline): SGHRS, YFSETQ. This CDR3 region has 16 residues. CDR3 nucleotides: TGCGCCAGCAGCTCAATAGCGGGAGGGCCGTACAATGAGCAGTTCTTC. The encoded protein is CASSSIAGGPYNEQFF.

The V and J genes are TRBV6-1 and TRBJ2-7; D gene unclear. V gave up 8 bases and J gave up 2 bases, with 19 bases separating them. Per the germline V gene, CDR1 is MNHNS and CDR2 is SASEGT. CDR3 length: 15 amino acids. CDR3 residues: CASQLRHSAAYEQYF. In DNA, the CDR3 is TGTGCCAGCCAACTTCGCCACTCAGCCGCCTACGAGCAGTACTTC.

The chain links TRBV6-5 to TRBJ2-1; D is perhaps TRBD1 (6 bases). Per the germline V gene, CDR1 is MNHEY and CDR2 is SVGAGI. V lost 4 bases to trimming and J lost 6 bases, with 13 bases between them. CDR3 size: 14 residues. CDR3 loop: CASSSARGPNEQFF. CDR3 in DNA: TGTGCCAGCAGTTCGGCCAGGGGACCCAATGAGCAGTTCTTC.

V is TRBV4-1 and J is TRBJ2-7; tentatively, D is TRBD1 or TRBD2 (6 bases each). Trimming removed 6 bases at V and 7 bases at J, with 19 bases between. Germline V gene data show CDR1 as MGHRA and CDR2 as YSYEKL. The length of the CDR3 is 14 residues. CDR3 loop: CASRGVGGRREQYF. The CDR3 DNA follows: TGCGCCAGCAGAGGGGTGGGGGGCCGTAGAGAGCAGTACTTC.

This chain links TRBV30 with TRBJ1-2, with a possible D match to TRBD1 (5 bases). Between the trimmed V and J ends, which lost 5 bases and 4 bases, there was a span of 14 bases. Germline loops: CDR1 GTSNPN, CDR2 SVGIG (reference sequence). This CDR3 is 13 amino acids long. CDR3 in amino acids: CAWGAGFGYGYTF. CDR3 nucleotide sequence: TGTGCCTGGGGGGCAGGGTTCGGCTATGGCTACACCTTC.

The chain is built from TRBV7-2 and TRBJ2-1; D not certain. CDR3 length equals 13 residues. With 0 bases removed from V and 8 bases from J, the gap between germline ends came to 8 bases. Germline V gene lookup returns CDR1 SGHTA and CDR2 FQGNSA. The CDR3 sequence is CASSLARSDEQFF. The DNA of the CDR3 is TGTGCCAGCAGCTTAGCGAGGTCCGATGAGCAGTTCTTC.

The chain links TRBV6-5 to TRBJ2-1; tentative D call: TRBD2 (6 bases). CDR3 length equals 14 residues. In germline, CDR1 is MNHEY, CDR2 SVGAGI. Trimming took off 8 bases at V and 6 bases at J, with 17 bases between the two ends. CDR3 residues: CASSDRGSANEQFF. The CDR3 DNA is TGTGCCAGCTCCGATCGGGGGAGCGCCAATGAGCAGTTCTTC.

The gene calls are TRBV9 and TRBJ2-2; 10 nucleotides line up with TRBD2. V shed 0 bases, J shed 5 bases, and the junction held 4 bases outside the gene matches. The CDR3 consists of 16 residues. Germline-derived CDR1 and CDR2 are SGDLS and YYNGEE. DNA for the CDR3: TGTGCCAGCAGCGTAGCTGAACTAGCGGGAACCGGGGAGCTGTTTTTT. Amino acids: CASSVAELAGTGELFF.

This clone was seen only once. V usage is TRBV19 and J usage is TRBJ2-7, with D possibly matching TRBD2 (5 bases). V was trimmed by 4 bases and J by 2 bases, leaving 12 bases between them. The CDR3 contains 14 residues. The germline V gene encodes CDR1 LNHDA and CDR2 SQIVND (reference sequence). CDR3 sequence: CASSTPGITYEQYF. The CDR3 region has the DNA TGTGCCAGTAGTACCCCGGGGATAACCTACGAGCAGTACTTC.